These T cell receptor beta chains were read from a single sample in a study of blood T cell repertoires in COVID-19. Sequencing used immunoSEQ multiplex PCR; TCRdb keeps in-frame clones, though not all of them. This sample has under 250,000 clones, with about 86% found just once. Material: peripheral blood. Receptors were obtained from a man aged 45-65 years with active or convalescent COVID-19. The CDR3 runs from the conserved cysteine through the conserved F or W. Fields, in order: J gene, V gene, CDR3 length, CDR3 protein.

j_gene: TRBJ2-2
v_gene: TRBV4-2
len: 18
CDR3aa: CASSQDRGGPRPTGELFF

j_gene: TRBJ1-2
v_gene: TRBV7-2
len: 14
CDR3aa: CASSLLRTGYGYTF

j_gene: TRBJ2-2
v_gene: TRBV29-1
len: 14
CDR3aa: CSVEKTGIDGELFF

j_gene: TRBJ2-4
v_gene: TRBV5-1
len: 16
CDR3aa: CASSSRQGLAKNIQYF

j_gene: TRBJ1-5
v_gene: TRBV5-1
len: 16
CDR3aa: CASSYGDLGGNQPQHF

j_gene: TRBJ1-5
v_gene: TRBV6-5
len: 14
CDR3aa: CASWVRASNQPQHF

j_gene: TRBJ2-5
v_gene: TRBV5-1
len: 14
CDR3aa: CASSLDGNQETQYF

j_gene: TRBJ1-1
v_gene: TRBV18
len: 14
CDR3aa: CASSPLDSNTEAFF

j_gene: TRBJ2-7
v_gene: TRBV19
len: 13
CDR3aa: CASMGQASYEQYF

j_gene: TRBJ2-1
v_gene: TRBV6-5
len: 15
CDR3aa: CASSYRGRPNNEQFF

j_gene: TRBJ1-6
v_gene: TRBV6-5
len: 14
CDR3aa: CASSSRVPNSPLHF

j_gene: TRBJ2-1
v_gene: TRBV5-1
len: 14
CDR3aa: CASSSGLGGNEQFF

j_gene: TRBJ1-1
v_gene: TRBV28
len: 19
CDR3aa: CASSPFILDRVGAVLEAFF

j_gene: TRBJ2-2
v_gene: TRBV29-1
len: 10
CDR3aa: CSASEGELFF

j_gene: TRBJ1-6
v_gene: TRBV7-2
len: 17
CDR3aa: CASSRWTGLGYNSPLHF

j_gene: TRBJ2-1
v_gene: TRBV13
len: 15
CDR3aa: CASRETGLAINEQFF

j_gene: TRBJ1-1
v_gene: TRBV6-2/TRBV6-3
len: 16
CDR3aa: CASSYDPGTVNTEAFF

j_gene: TRBJ2-3
v_gene: TRBV4-1
len: 15
CDR3aa: CASSQVHYGTDTQYF

j_gene: TRBJ2-2
v_gene: TRBV7-8
len: 16
CDR3aa: CASSSTGTGGTGELFF

j_gene: TRBJ2-1
v_gene: TRBV28
len: 15
CDR3aa: CASSLGGSSYNEQFF

j_gene: TRBJ2-5
v_gene: TRBV30
len: 14
CDR3aa: CAWSLSSGAETQYF

j_gene: TRBJ2-2
v_gene: TRBV4-2
len: 16
CDR3aa: CASSQATGVDTGELFF

j_gene: TRBJ2-5
v_gene: TRBV5-8
len: 17
CDR3aa: CASSTGLAGGISETQYF

j_gene: TRBJ2-7
v_gene: TRBV29-1
len: 14
CDR3aa: CSVELAGRSYEQYF

j_gene: TRBJ2-5
v_gene: TRBV4-3
len: 16
CDR3aa: CASSPGGRRSQETQYF

j_gene: TRBJ2-7
v_gene: TRBV19
len: 14
CDR3aa: CASSASTRSYEQYF

j_gene: TRBJ1-1
v_gene: TRBV18
len: 16
CDR3aa: CASSPLRTGANTEAFF

j_gene: TRBJ2-7
v_gene: TRBV2
len: 15
CDR3aa: CASSEDRGRTYEQYF

j_gene: TRBJ1-2
v_gene: TRBV6-5
len: 14
CDR3aa: CASSRDPEGYGYTF

j_gene: TRBJ1-5
v_gene: TRBV12-3/TRBV12-4
len: 13
CDR3aa: CASGTVSNQPQHF

j_gene: TRBJ1-1
v_gene: TRBV7-9
len: 15
CDR3aa: CASSRAGGVGTEAFF

j_gene: TRBJ2-4
v_gene: TRBV5-4
len: 17
CDR3aa: CASSLQDTGRVQNIQYF

j_gene: TRBJ2-5
v_gene: TRBV5-1
len: 13
CDR3aa: CASGPTGAKTQYF

j_gene: TRBJ2-7
v_gene: TRBV30
len: 14
CDR3aa: CALNRDRNLGEQYF

j_gene: TRBJ2-1
v_gene: TRBV19
len: 13
CDR3aa: CASTSRGRNEQFF

j_gene: TRBJ1-1
v_gene: TRBV18
len: 14
CDR3aa: CASSPQGMNTEAFF

j_gene: TRBJ2-1
v_gene: TRBV7-2
len: 17
CDR3aa: CASSPGTSGLSYNEQFF

j_gene: TRBJ2-3
v_gene: TRBV9
len: 15
CDR3aa: CASSLAGVPTDTQYF

j_gene: TRBJ2-5
v_gene: TRBV7-8
len: 16
CDR3aa: CASRTNPGRHQETQYF

j_gene: TRBJ1-5
v_gene: TRBV9
len: 15
CDR3aa: CASSVEGRGLQPQHF

j_gene: TRBJ1-5
v_gene: TRBV19
len: 17
CDR3aa: CASRKDRGPYSNQPQHF

j_gene: TRBJ1-5
v_gene: TRBV28
len: 14
CDR3aa: CASSPMTGRQPQHF

j_gene: TRBJ1-5
v_gene: TRBV30
len: 13
CDR3aa: CAGEWGVNQPQHF

j_gene: TRBJ1-1
v_gene: TRBV18
len: 13
CDR3aa: CASSSEPGGLAFF

j_gene: TRBJ2-1
v_gene: TRBV5-1
len: 18
CDR3aa: CASSLGPGPGGSYNEQFF

j_gene: TRBJ1-3
v_gene: TRBV10-3
len: 12
CDR3aa: CAIQGSGNTIYF

j_gene: TRBJ1-2
v_gene: TRBV6-5
len: 14
CDR3aa: CASSYEGQGHGYTF

j_gene: TRBJ1-1
v_gene: TRBV10-3
len: 14
CDR3aa: CAISTGSGNTEAFF

j_gene: TRBJ1-3
v_gene: TRBV4-3
len: 16
CDR3aa: CASSQDSRTEGNTIYF

j_gene: TRBJ2-6
v_gene: TRBV19
len: 19
CDR3aa: CASSRLYREEDSGANVLTF

j_gene: TRBJ2-2
v_gene: TRBV3-1/TRBV3-2
len: 18
CDR3aa: CASSLGLAGAANTGELFF

j_gene: TRBJ1-1
v_gene: TRBV5-1
len: 14
CDR3aa: CASSLQGIWTEAFF

j_gene: TRBJ2-5
v_gene: TRBV12-5
len: 12
CDR3aa: CASSPFGETQYF